The 30 T cell receptor beta chains reported below all come from one sample, sequenced in a study of T cell repertoires in cytomegalovirus infection. These receptors' targets are unknown. One entry per CDR3 protein results from TCRdb running MiXCR on the reads. Of a few hundred thousand distinct CDR3 sequences listed, about 44% are singletons. The sample in question was cultured PBMCs, obtained from culture after CMV antigen stimulation. All receptors come from a human donor in good health (CMV status not recorded). Some clones in this sample may be carry-over from other donors' samples.

CDR3 bases: TGTGCCAGCAGCTTAGCGGACCCTTCCTATGGCTACACCTTC. Amino acid sequence: CASSLADPSYGYTF. This chain joins TRBV7-2 and TRBJ1-2; D call uncertain. Germline CDR1 SGHTA, CDR2 FQGNSA. The length of the CDR3 is 14 residues. The V end was cut by 0 bases, the J end by 4 bases, with 9 bases between. The full variable domain, completed using reference TRBV7-2 and TRBJ1-2, is GAGVSQSPSNKVTEKGKDVELRCDPISGHTALYWYRQSLGQGLEFLIYFQGNSAPDKSGLPSDRFSAERTGGSVSTLTIQRTQQEDSAVYLCASSLADPSYGYTFGSGTRLTVV.

The V and J genes are TRBV12-3 or TRBV12-4 and TRBJ2-3, with 7 nucleotides matching TRBD1. V shed 2 bases and J 2 bases; nucleotides not matched to a gene: 4. This CDR3 comprises 15 residues. This CDR3 reads CASSLQGVHTDTQYF. The CDR3 nucleotides are TGTGCCAGCAGTTTACAGGGGGTCCACACAGATACGCAGTATTTT.

This clonotype has a handful of counts. V and J are TRBV7-2 and TRBJ2-1; no clear D. Germline V gene data show CDR1 as SGHTA and CDR2 as FQGNSA. The V end lost 0 bases, the J end lost 3 bases, and 6 bases lay between the germline ends. The CDR3 spans 14 residues. The CDR3 nucleotides read TGTGCCAGCAGCTTAGCGATTTTCTACAATGAGCAGTTCTTC. Its protein product is CASSLAIFYNEQFF. The full variable domain, in which reference TRBV7-2 and TRBJ2-1 provide the parts outside the CDR3, is GAGVSQSPSNKVTEKGKDVELRCDPISGHTALYWYRQSLGQGLEFLIYFQGNSAPDKSGLPSDRFSAERTGGSVSTLTIQRTQQEDSAVYLCASSLAIFYNEQFFGPGTRLTVL.

The chain couples TRBV7-6 to TRBJ2-2; no firm D call. The CDR3 length is 15 residues. The germline V gene has CDR1 SGHVS and CDR2 FNYEAQ. V lost 4 bases, J lost 1 base, and 10 bases lay in between. The CDR3 here is CASSSHRQNTGELFF. The CDR3 region has the DNA TGTGCCAGCAGCTCCCACCGACAGAACACCGGGGAGCTGTTTTTT. Drawing the rest from reference TRBV7-6 and TRBJ2-2, the complete variable domain is GAGVSQSPRYKVTKRGQDVALRCDPISGHVSLYWYRQALGQGPEFLTYFNYEAQQDKSGLPNDRFSAERPEGSISTLTIQRTEQRDSAMYRCASSSHRQNTGELFFGEGSRLTVL.

This chain links TRBV19 with TRBJ2-7; D not resolved. The CDR3 runs to 12 residues. Germline V gene lookup returns CDR1 LNHDA and CDR2 SQIVND (reference sequence). The germline V and J ends were trimmed by 11 bases and 1 base, with 12 bases remaining between them. The CDR3 is CALRRNSYEQYF. The CDR3, as DNA: TGTGCCTTACGTCGCAATTCCTACGAGCAGTACTTC.

This clonotype was detected only a few times. V and J are TRBV7-2 and TRBJ2-7; D is possibly TRBD2 (6 bases). Trimming took 5 bases from V and 4 from J, leaving 12 bases between them. The germline gives CDR1 SGHTA, CDR2 FQGNSA. The CDR3 is made up of 13 amino acids. The CDR3, as DNA: TGTGCCAGCAGCGCGGTAGCGGATTACGAGCAGTACTTC. Protein product: CASSAVADYEQYF.

The V gene is TRBV4-3, the J gene TRBJ1-1; TRBD1 might be the D (5 bases). Germline V lookup: CDR1 LGHNA, CDR2 YSLEER. Trimming took off 5 bases at V and 5 bases at J, with 12 bases between the two ends. CDR3 length: 13 amino acids. CDR3 nucleotides: TGCGCCAGCAGCGTGGGGGTGGAAACTGAAGCTTTCTTT. Residues: CASSVGVETEAFF.

The V call is TRBV20-1, the J call TRBJ2-2; TRBD2 aligns across 9 bases. Per the germline V gene, CDR1 is DFQATT and CDR2 is SNEGSKA (reference sequence). The CDR3 covers 14 residues. V trimming: 0 bases; J trimming: 8 bases; junction bases outside the gene matches: 4. This chain's CDR3 is CSAREDLAGGELFF. CDR3 DNA sequence: TGCAGTGCTAGAGAGGACCTAGCGGGAGGGGAGCTGTTTTTT.

This chain connects TRBV5-4 to TRBJ1-2; D may be TRBD1 (5 bases). V lost 4 bases and J lost 6, with 22 bases in between. There are 16 residues in the CDR3. Germline V gene sequence: CDR1 SGHNT, CDR2 YYREEE (reference sequence). This CDR3 is CASSAGGGMGYDGYTF. CDR3 DNA: TGTGCCAGCAGCGCCGGGGGTGGGATGGGGTACGATGGCTACACCTTC. The full variable domain, with the rest looked up from reference TRBV5-4 and TRBJ1-2, is ETGVTQSPTHLIKTRGQQVTLRCSSQSGHNTVSWYQQALGQGPQFIFQYYREEENGRGNFPPRFSGLQFPNYSSELNVNALELDDSALYLCASSAGGGMGYDGYTFGSGTRLTVV.

Only a few counts were recorded for this clonotype. V and J are TRBV28 and TRBJ1-6; D might be TRBD1 (5 bases). Germline V gene sequence: CDR1 MDHEN, CDR2 SYDVKM. The CDR3 has 15 residues. Trimming pared 7 bases from V and 6 bases from J, leaving 16 bases between. The CDR3 region has the DNA TGTGCCAGCACCCCGAGAGGGGAAGGTAATTCACCCCTCCACTTT. The encoded protein is CASTPRGEGNSPLHF.

In its sample, this clonotype was seen a few times. The rearrangement joins TRBV5-4 to TRBJ1-2; 11 positions match TRBD1. V was clipped by 4 bases and J by 4 bases; unmatched bases: 3. This CDR3 has 14 residues. From germline, CDR1 is SGHNT and CDR2 YYREEE (reference sequence). The CDR3 sequence: CASSIGQGAYGYTF. The CDR3 DNA is TGTGCCAGCAGCATCGGACAGGGGGCCTATGGCTACACCTTC.

This sequence joins TRBV28 and TRBJ1-5; D is ambiguous. The CDR3 is 15 residues long. Trimming removed 7 bases from V and 1 base from J, with 14 bases in between. Germline CDR1 and CDR2: MDHEN and SYDVKM. CDR3 DNA sequence: TGTGCCAGCACCCCCAACATGGGGAGCAATCAGCCCCAGCATTTT. It yields the protein CASTPNMGSNQPQHF.

CDR3 region: CASSYGQMNTEAFF. DNA for the CDR3: TGTGCCAGCAGTTATGGGCAGATGAACACTGAAGCTTTCTTT. The chain joins TRBV6-8 to TRBJ1-1; D call uncertain. CDR3 length: 14 amino acids. V was cut by 3 bases and J by 0 bases, with 8 bases left in between. Germline CDR1 and CDR2: MNHGY and SAAAGT.

The V gene is TRBV20-1, the J gene TRBJ2-3; 10 bases are shared with TRBD2. Germline trimming cut 1 base from V and 4 bases from J; bases unmatched to any gene: 5. The CDR3 length is 15 residues. The germline CDR1 and CDR2 sequences are DFQATT and SNEGSKA (reference sequence). The CDR3: CSARAPSGGADTQYF. DNA of the CDR3: TGCAGTGCTAGAGCCCCTAGCGGGGGAGCAGATACGCAGTATTTT.

The chain joins TRBV19 to TRBJ2-5; D is undetermined. CDR3 length: 14 amino acids. Trimming pared 6 bases from V and 5 bases from J, leaving 16 bases between. In germline, CDR1 is LNHDA, CDR2 SQIVND (reference sequence). The CDR3 is CASSPSVGPETQYF. CDR3 in DNA: TGTGCCAGTAGCCCAAGCGTTGGCCCGGAGACCCAGTACTTC.

This clonotype has more than one count but fewer than ten. This chain connects TRBV6-1 to TRBJ2-7; D is perhaps TRBD1 (5 bases). Germline CDR1 MNHNS, CDR2 SASEGT. Between the trimmed V and J ends, which lost 0 bases and 9 bases, there was a span of 12 bases. This CDR3 is 13 amino acids long. The CDR3 sequence is CASSEAPDNGQYF. The CDR3 DNA is TGTGCCAGCAGTGAAGCCCCGGACAACGGGCAGTACTTC.

This clonotype was observed a few times. The chain uses TRBV12-3 or TRBV12-4 and TRBJ2-3, with TRBD1 as a possible D gene (6 bases). This CDR3 region has 15 residues. Trimming left V 6 bases short and J 0 bases short, with 13 bases between. The CDR3 nucleotides read TGTGCCAGCAGCGCGGACAGTTTAAGCACAGATACGCAGTATTTT. The encoded protein is CASSADSLSTDTQYF.

The CDR3: CASSSSATGSNQPQHF. CDR3 coding DNA: TGTGCCAGCAGCTCTTCGGCGACAGGTAGCAATCAGCCCCAGCATTTT. The rearrangement joins TRBV12-3 or TRBV12-4 to TRBJ1-5; maybe TRBD1 (6 bases). Trimming stripped 6 bases from V and 0 bases from J, with 15 bases between. This CDR3 has 16 residues.

The genes are TRBV11-2 and TRBJ2-5; 11 bases map to TRBD1. Germline-derived CDR1 and CDR2 are SGHAT and FQNNGV. The CDR3 loop spans 15 amino acids. Losses at the gene ends were 8 bases for V and 5 bases for J; bases not matched to a gene: 10. CDR3 region: CASRTGTGGRETQYF. The CDR3 DNA sequence: TGTGCCAGCCGAACCGGGACAGGGGGGAGGGAGACCCAGTACTTC.

J is TRBJ1-5 and V is TRBV4-1, with D possibly being TRBD1 (6 bases). The germline gives CDR1 MGHRA, CDR2 YSYEKL. The V and J ends lost 2 bases and 5 bases respectively, with 13 bases between them. This CDR3 contains 15 residues. Here the CDR3 reads CASSQNRDIYQPQHF. The CDR3 nucleotides are TGCGCCAGCAGCCAAAACCGGGACATCTATCAGCCCCAGCATTTT.

This chain links TRBV4-3 with TRBJ2-6; no clear D gene. The V end lost 1 base, the J end lost 0 bases, and 4 bases lay between the germline ends. Germline CDR1 and CDR2: LGHNA and YSLEER. The CDR3 is 15 amino acids. The CDR3 nucleotides are TGCGCCAGCAGCCAAGTCACCTCTGGGGCCAACGTCCTGACTTTC. Amino acids: CASSQVTSGANVLTF.

This clonotype was recorded only once. V gene TRBV27 combines with J gene TRBJ1-4; TRBD1 matches 7 bases. The CDR3 runs to 14 residues. Looked up from germline, CDR1 is MNHEY and CDR2 is SMNVEV (reference sequence). V gave up 3 bases and J gave up 8 bases; unmatched junction bases: 6. The CDR3 DNA reads TGTGCCAGCAGTTTCGACAGGGCTGGGGAAAAACTGTTTTTT. It is translated as CASSFDRAGEKLFF. The whole variable domain, filled in from reference TRBV27 and TRBJ1-4, reads EAQVTQNPRYLITVTGKKLTVTCSQNMNHEYMSWYRQDPGLGLRQIYYSMNVEVTDKGDVPEGYKVSRKEKRNFPLILESPSPNQTSLYFCASSFDRAGEKLFFGSGTQLSVL.

As for this clonotype: The junction does not match germline at one end; this may be a read error. The chain recombines TRBV4-1 with TRBJ1-6; D gene unclear. CDR3 size: 15 residues. Germline V gene lookup returns CDR1 MGHRA and CDR2 YSYEKL. As DNA, the CDR3 is TGTGCCAGCAACCAAACCCGGGGAAATAATTCACCCCTCCACTTT. Translation gives CASNQTRGNNSPLHF.

The chain joins TRBV12-3 or TRBV12-4 to TRBJ2-1; perhaps TRBD2 as D (5 bases). Trimming stripped 4 bases from V and 0 bases from J, with 10 bases between. The CDR3 loop spans 15 amino acids. The CDR3 reads CASSSVGSSYNEQFF. In nucleotides, the CDR3 is TGTGCCAGCAGTTCAGTTGGGAGCTCCTACAATGAGCAGTTCTTC.

Note on this clonotype: The junction shows a germline mismatch at one end, possibly a read error. The J gene is TRBJ2-6, the V gene TRBV4-2, with D perhaps given as TRBD1 or TRBD2 (6 bases each). Germline-derived CDR1 and CDR2 are LGHNA and YNFKEQ. The CDR3 loop spans 19 amino acids. CDR3 protein: CASTQGGQAWVSGANVLTF. The CDR3 DNA reads TGTGCCAGCACCCAAGGGGGGCAGGCTTGGGTCTCTGGGGCCAACGTCCTGACTTTC.

This clonotype was recorded at least ten times. The gene calls are TRBV10-3 and TRBJ2-3; 12 bases line up with TRBD2. V shed 3 bases, J shed 0 bases, and the junction held 7 bases outside the gene matches. The CDR3 covers 18 residues. CDR1 and CDR2 (germline): ENHRY, SYGVKD. The chain's CDR3 is CAISESLAGGISTDTQYF. The CDR3 region has the DNA TGTGCCATCAGTGAATCACTAGCGGGGGGAATAAGCACAGATACGCAGTATTTT.

V usage is TRBV7-2 and J usage is TRBJ1-5; D gene ambiguous. The germline V gene encodes CDR1 SGHTA and CDR2 FQGNSA. V was clipped by 4 bases and J by 2 bases, with 9 bases between them. This CDR3 has 14 residues. The CDR3 spells CASSSTWGNQPQHF. The DNA for the CDR3 is TGTGCCAGCAGCTCGACATGGGGCAATCAGCCCCAGCATTTT.

This clonotype was seen a single time. The CDR3 DNA is TGTGCCAGCAGCCCCTTAGGGGGGGAAATGGCGTACGAGCAGTACTTC. Translated: CASSPLGGEMAYEQYF. The chain employs TRBV7-6 and TRBJ2-7, with D perhaps TRBD2 (7 bases). From germline, CDR1 is SGHVS and CDR2 FNYEAQ. The CDR3 sequence is 16 residues long. The ends were cut back, 5 bases at V and 4 bases at J, with 21 bases in the middle.

The V call is TRBV6-1, the J call TRBJ2-1; D possibly corresponds to TRBD2 (6 bases). The ends were cut back, 2 bases at V and 6 bases at J, with 20 bases in the middle. Germline CDR1 and CDR2: MNHNS and SASEGT. CDR3 length equals 17 residues. CDR3 amino acids: CASSEYAWRDSANEQFF. The CDR3 region has the DNA TGTGCCAGCAGTGAATACGCTTGGCGGGACTCTGCCAATGAGCAGTTCTTC.

The chain uses TRBV7-6 and TRBJ2-1; the D gene is possibly TRBD2 (5 bases). V was clipped by 5 bases and J by 2 bases, with 13 bases between them. Germline values: CDR1 SGHVS, CDR2 FNYEAQ. This CDR3 region has 15 residues. CDR3 residues: CASSPRTRAYNEQFF. The CDR3 DNA reads TGTGCCAGCAGCCCTAGGACTCGGGCCTACAATGAGCAGTTCTTC.